Shown below are 14 T cell receptor beta chains from a single sample sequenced in a study of blood T cell repertoires in COVID-19. Some clones are missing from TCRdb's copy, which holds only in-frame ones; the method was immunoSEQ multiplex PCR. The sample consists of a few hundred thousand clones, 84% of them appearing once. Sequencing used peripheral blood. The receptors derive from an older woman who had recovered from COVID-19.

This chain links TRBV29-1 with TRBJ2-2, with a possible D match to TRBD2 (6 bases). The CDR3 is 12 residues long. V shed 4 bases and J shed 6 bases, with 9 bases lying between them. Germline V CDR1 and CDR2: SQVTM, ANQGSEA. CDR3 residues: CSVGREPGELFF. Here the CDR3 DNA reads TGCAGCGTTGGCCGGGAGCCCGGGGAGCTGTTTTTT.

The chain couples TRBV7-8 to TRBJ2-7; D is unclear. The CDR3 has 14 amino acids. CDR1 and CDR2 from the germline V gene are SGHVS and FQNEAQ. Trimming pared 2 bases from V and 3 bases from J, leaving 11 bases between. CDR3 DNA sequence: TGTGCCAGCAGCTTATCCCAGGAACGCTACGAGCAGTACTTC. Protein: CASSLSQERYEQYF.

The CDR3 loop reads CASGDRGPTGELFF. In DNA form, the CDR3 reads TGTGCCAGTGGCGACAGGGGGCCCACCGGGGAGCTGTTTTTT. This chain links TRBV19 with TRBJ2-2; 10 bases fit TRBD1. The germline gives CDR1 LNHDA, CDR2 SQIVND (reference sequence). The CDR3 is made up of 14 amino acids. V shed 8 bases and J 4 bases; nucleotides not matched to a gene: 4.

This chain uses TRBV14 with TRBJ2-3, with 14 bases fitting TRBD2. With 4 bases clipped from V and 4 bases from J, the junction kept 1 base outside the gene matches. Germline CDR1 SGHDN, CDR2 FVKESK. The CDR3 extends over 15 amino acids. As DNA, the CDR3 is TGTGCCAGCAGCCTGACTAGCGGGGGGGCAGATACGCAGTATTTT. Amino acids: CASSLTSGGADTQYF.

The chain employs TRBV18 and TRBJ1-1, with D uncertain. V was trimmed by 2 bases and J by 1 base, leaving 11 bases between them. The germline gives CDR1 KGHSH, CDR2 LQKENI. The CDR3 loop spans 15 amino acids. In DNA, the CDR3 is TGTGCCAGCTCACCAGGTCCAGTCCCGAACACTGAAGCTTTCTTT. Amino acid sequence: CASSPGPVPNTEAFF. Full variable domain (remainder filled in from reference TRBV18 and TRBJ1-1): NAGVMQNPRHLVRRRGQEARLRCSPMKGHSHVYWYRQLPEEGLKFMVYLQKENIIDESGMPKERFSAEFPKEGPSILRIQQVVRGDSAAYFCASSPGPVPNTEAFFGQGTRLTVV.

The V call is TRBV30, the J call TRBJ1-1, with D hard to call. Per germline, CDR1 GTSNPN and CDR2 SVGIG (reference sequence). The CDR3 spans 14 residues. Trimming removed 4 bases at V and 4 bases at J, with 16 bases between. CDR3 protein: CAWTPPGRATEAFF. DNA for the CDR3: TGTGCCTGGACCCCCCCCGGGCGGGCCACTGAAGCTTTCTTT. The whole variable domain, filled in from reference TRBV30 and TRBJ1-1, reads SQTIHQWPATLVQPVGSPLSLECTVEGTSNPNLYWYRQAAGRGLQLLFYSVGIGQISSEVPQNLSASRPQDRQFILSSKKLLLSDSGFYLCAWTPPGRATEAFFGQGTRLTVV.

The chain links TRBV2 to TRBJ1-1, with 7 bases aligning to TRBD1. Germline trimming cut 9 bases from V and 4 bases from J; bases unmatched to any gene: 11. The CDR3 contains 14 residues. Germline CDR1 and CDR2: SNHLY and FYNNEI. In nucleotides, the CDR3 is TGTGCCAGAAGGGGGCAGGGCAGCGGCACTGAAGCTTTCTTT. Protein product: CARRGQGSGTEAFF.

This chain connects TRBV7-9 to TRBJ1-1; D is perhaps TRBD1 (6 bases). V lost 5 bases and J lost 0, with 10 bases in between. CDR3 length: 14 residues. The germline CDR1 and CDR2 sequences are SEHNR and FQNEAQ (reference sequence). CDR3 sequence (DNA): TGTGCCAGCAGCCTCCGGACAGTGAACACTGAAGCTTTCTTT. Residues: CASSLRTVNTEAFF. Supplemented by reference TRBV7-9 and TRBJ1-1, the full variable domain reads DTGVSQNPRHKITKRGQNVTFRCDPISEHNRLYWYRQTLGQGPEFLTYFQNEAQLEKSRLLSDRFSAERPKGSFSTLEIQRTEQGDSAMYLCASSLRTVNTEAFFGQGTRLTVV.

The chain employs TRBV6-5 and TRBJ1-1; D might be TRBD1 (5 bases). The CDR3 contains 15 residues. From germline, CDR1 is MNHEY and CDR2 SVGAGI. V lost 2 bases and J lost 5, with 15 bases in between. The chain's CDR3 is CASSYAGGLGTEAFF. The CDR3 coding sequence is TGTGCCAGCAGTTACGCCGGGGGTTTAGGGACTGAAGCTTTCTTT.

The chain links TRBV6-5 to TRBJ2-2, with D maybe TRBD2 (6 bases). V gave up 2 bases and J gave up 6 bases, with 13 bases separating them. The CDR3 spans 15 residues. The V gene's germline CDR1 is MNHEY and CDR2 SVGAGI. CDR3 sequence reads: CASSYRGGDPGELFF. The CDR3 coding sequence is TGTGCCAGCAGTTACCGGGGCGGGGATCCCGGGGAGCTGTTTTTT.

The chain recombines TRBV18 with TRBJ2-1; D remains unclear. The germline CDR1 and CDR2 sequences are KGHSH and LQKENI. V lost 4 bases, J lost 2 bases, and 12 bases lay in between. The CDR3 length is 15 residues. CDR3 protein: CASSQFTAPYNEQFF. The CDR3 DNA sequence: TGTGCCAGCTCACAATTTACAGCCCCCTACAATGAGCAGTTCTTC.

The chain carries TRBV7-2 and TRBJ1-1; no clear D. Germline V gives CDR1 SGHTA, CDR2 FQGNSA. This CDR3 has 12 residues. The V end was cut by 7 bases, the J end by 8 bases, with 14 bases between. The CDR3, as DNA: TGTGCCAGCACCAAAATCGGTCTGGAAGCTTTCTTT. Translating gives CASTKIGLEAFF.

This rearrangement joins TRBV6-4 to TRBJ1-5; TRBD1 might be the D (6 bases). Trimming removed 2 bases at V and 3 bases at J, with 11 bases between. CDR3 size: 15 residues. Germline V gene lookup returns CDR1 MRHNA and CDR2 SNTAGT. The CDR3 spells CASSDRTVFNQPQHF. CDR3 DNA: TGTGCCAGCAGTGACAGGACAGTGTTCAATCAGCCCCAGCATTTT.

The V gene is TRBV27, the J gene TRBJ1-2; TRBD1 matches at 8 bases. J was trimmed by 2 bases and V by 4 bases; bases with no gene match: 3. The germline CDR1 and CDR2 sequences are MNHEY and SMNVEV (reference sequence). The CDR3 runs to 14 residues. DNA for the CDR3: TGTGCCAGCAGTTCGGACAGGGACAACTATGGCTACACCTTC. Translation: CASSSDRDNYGYTF.